This T cell receptor (beta chain) comes out of a study of T cells after yellow fever vaccination. Study-level information: SMART-Seq v4 Ultra Low Input prepared the low-cell-number fractions.

Findings and caveats of the study: Highly abundant clonotypes carried over from the bulk population could end up in FACS-sorted repertoires as contaminants.

For this clonotype: Its antigen is currently unknown.

MiXCR, applied by TCRdb to the 5' RACE reads, yields one record per CDR3 protein. The sample holds 610,000 or so distinct CDR3 sequences, about 12% seen once. Germline trimming cut 6 bases from V and 2 bases from J; bases unmatched to any gene: 7. There are 16 residues in the CDR3. Germline loops: CDR1 DFQATT, CDR2 SNEGSKA (reference sequence). The V and J genes are TRBV20-1 and TRBJ2-1; 13 nucleotides align to TRBD2. This TCR was sampled from a man aged 30-40 years who received the YFV17D yellow fever vaccine. This specimen consisted of PBMCs, obtained on the day of the yellow fever booster vaccination. CDR3 residues: CSAHRLAGGTYNEQFF. The CDR3 nucleotides are TGCAGTGCCCATCGACTAGCGGGAGGCACCTACAATGAGCAGTTCTTC.